This TCR beta chain was identified during a study of beta chain features in type 1 diabetes. General study results and limits: Type 1 diabetes patients had TCRB CDR3s that were shorter (moderately but significantly so) in all four CD4+ subsets.

The study reverse transcribed the entire isolated RNA, so it sequenced expressed TCRB transcripts. TCRdb keeps only in-frame clones here, not all; method: immunoSEQ multiplex PCR. The table has some 190,000 clones, around 8% seen once. This clone occurred a few times. Its antigen is undetermined. CDR1 and CDR2 (germline): LGHNA, YSLEER. V was trimmed by 1 base and J by 2 bases, leaving 20 bases between them. The CDR3 runs 18 residues. Material: central memory CD4+ T cells from blood. V usage is TRBV4-3 and J usage is TRBJ1-1; D possibly corresponds to TRBD1 (6 bases). This TCR was sampled from a woman aged 40 to 50 with type 1 diabetes. Here the CDR3 reads CASSQVQFGGAGNTEAFF. For the CDR3, the DNA is TGCGCCAGCAGCCAAGTCCAGTTTGGGGGCGCAGGAAACACTGAAGCTTTCTTT.